This record concerns one TCR beta chain sequence. Researchers collected ten milliliters of peripheral blood from every single donor. There were at least 5 micrograms of total RNA extracted from every sample. This entry is derived from a study of blood T cells in healthy people across ages. Through a sample-barcoded 5' primer and a J-beta primer mix, a second PCR was run for roughly 7 to 12 cycles. Each sample provided no less than 2.5 million CDR3-containing paired-end reads. TCRdb reprocessed the 5' RACE reads via MiXCR and lists one record per CDR3 protein. The sample has over 1.5 million distinct CDR3 sequences; about 49% are singletons. The sample consisted of blood. This clonotype originated in a woman in her thirties or forties in good health.

The CDR3 protein is CASLKGIEKTQYF. In nucleotides, the CDR3 is TGTGCCAGCCTCAAAGGTATTGAGAAGACCCAGTACTTC. This chain links TRBV2 with TRBJ2-7; D is undetermined. The DNA end lines up better with TRBJ2-5; the J call may be wrong. This CDR3 is 13 amino acids long. Germline V CDR1 and CDR2: SNHLY, FYNNEI.